The clone carrying this TCR delta chain was picked up a small number of times. Its antigen is unidentified. This DNA's translation differs at residue 8 from TCRdb's protein, which comes from a much larger clone; a read error is likely, and the protein shown is translated from the DNA. This sample was included in a study of γδ T cells in repeated Plasmodium falciparum infection. Study background: Each infection was followed by sampling at 21 days, plus baseline and some pre-infection draws.

Germline assignment: CDR1 TSWWSYY and CDR2 QGS. After removal of 5 bases from V and 0 bases from J, the junction contained 20 bases not matched to a gene. This CDR3 has 20 residues. General study findings and limits: Vdelta2-negative gammadelta repertoires, largely Vdelta1+, seemingly showed infection-driven waves of new clonal selection. Compared with Australian children, Malian Vdelta2-negative repertoires seemed more clonal, less diverse, less shared.

Gammadelta T cells were flow-sorted from PBMC into Vgamma9/Vdelta2+ and Vdelta2-negative populations for bulk analysis. Both TRG and TRD chains were sequenced from each sorted sample. TCRdb reran clone calling via CATT on the multiplex PCR reads. This sample has approximately 50,000 delta-chain clones, with roughly 1.9% found just once. This rearrangement joins TRDV1 to TRDJ1; 8 positions match TRDD3. TCRdb is silent on the J gene; assignment here came from matching the DNA to germline. The sample was gamma-delta T cells from blood. The source of this sequence is a pool of human donors (malaria-infected and uninfected, not separated). CDR3: CALGKRTALGIPGYTDKLIF. The CDR3 coding sequence is TGTGCTCTTGGGAAACGAACGGCCCTGGGGATACCTGGGTACACCGATAAACTCATCTTT.